This T cell receptor beta chain was sequenced in a study of T cell responses to AZD1222 COVID-19 vaccine. The CDR3 is made up of 11 amino acids. Trimming took off 6 bases at V and 4 bases at J, with 9 bases between the two ends. Germline V gene sequence: CDR1 DFQATT, CDR2 SNEGSKA (reference sequence). Broader study findings: Reportedly, nearly half of unique spike TCRs recognized epitopes outside B.1.351/B.1.1.7 mutations. Spike as a whole was targeted by vaccine-associated CD4 TCRs, dominant at 160-218 and 743-854.

Method: immunoSEQ multiplex PCR; TCRdb's copy keeps in-frame clones and lacks some. The repertoire holds about 150,000 clones, with 80% to 90% as singletons. Note on this clone: Its specificity is not known.

The specimen comprised peripheral blood, sampled 28 days after the second AZD1222 dose. This receptor was identified in an adult who received the AZD1222 COVID-19 vaccine. The genes are TRBV20-1 and TRBJ1-2; a possible D gene is TRBD1 (6 bases). CDR3 loop: CSAGGGYGYTF. The CDR3 DNA reads as TGCAGTGCCGGGGGCGGCTATGGCTACACCTTC.